Below, 18 T cell receptor beta chains from the same sample are listed, as sequenced in a study of control samples from healthy donors and cancer patients. Some clones are missing from TCRdb's copy, which holds only in-frame ones; the method was immunoSEQ multiplex PCR. The clone table shows fewer than 200,000 clones, with the ten largest holding under 2.5%. The sample comprised blood. These receptors were obtained from a woman aged 30 to 39 in good health.

V is TRBV18 and J is TRBJ1-5; no definite D call. V shed 2 bases and J shed 1 base, with 15 bases lying between them. Germline V gene sequence: CDR1 KGHSH, CDR2 LQKENI. This CDR3 comprises 17 residues. For the CDR3, the DNA is TGTGCCAGCTCACCAAGCCCAGCCACAACAAGCAATCAGCCCCAGCATTTT. Protein: CASSPSPATTSNQPQHF.

V usage is TRBV7-6 and J usage is TRBJ1-3; weak D call: TRBD1 (6 bases). Trimming removed 5 bases at V and 1 base at J, with 9 bases between. Germline CDR1 SGHVS, CDR2 FNYEAQ. The CDR3 loop spans 14 amino acids. CDR3 nucleotides: TGTGCCAGCAGCCGCACAGGGTCTGGAAACACCATATATTTT. Protein sequence: CASSRTGSGNTIYF. The whole variable domain, remainder taken from reference TRBV7-6 and TRBJ1-3, is GAGVSQSPRYKVTKRGQDVALRCDPISGHVSLYWYRQALGQGPEFLTYFNYEAQQDKSGLPNDRFSAERPEGSISTLTIQRTEQRDSAMYRCASSRTGSGNTIYFGEGSWLTVV.

This chain uses TRBV18 with TRBJ1-6, with D uncertain. The germline gives CDR1 KGHSH, CDR2 LQKENI. The CDR3 loop spans 14 amino acids. V gave up 4 bases and J gave up 7 bases, with 11 bases separating them. DNA for the CDR3: TGTGCCAGCTCACAGGGCCAGGAGAATTCACCCCTCCACTTT. Protein sequence: CASSQGQENSPLHF.

The rearrangement joins TRBV7-2 to TRBJ1-2; the D gene is possibly TRBD1 (6 bases). The length of the CDR3 is 13 residues. Germline V gene lookup returns CDR1 SGHTA and CDR2 FQGNSA. V shed 5 bases and J shed 4 bases, with 11 bases lying between them. The CDR3 nucleotides read TGTGCCAGCAGCAGGGGGGAGGGCTATGGCTACACCTTC. Translating gives CASSRGEGYGYTF.

The rearrangement uses TRBV2 and TRBJ1-2; 9 nucleotides align to TRBD1. This CDR3 has 14 residues. V dropped 7 bases and J dropped 2; count of bases not matched to a gene: 5. Germline values: CDR1 SNHLY, CDR2 FYNNEI. CDR3 loop: CASIQGAGNYGYTF. The CDR3 nucleotides are TGTGCCAGCATACAGGGGGCCGGGAACTATGGCTACACCTTC.

This rearrangement joins TRBV3-1 (or the pseudogene TRBV3-2) to TRBJ1-1; TRBD1 matches 7 bases. V was pared by 8 bases and J by 11 bases, with 14 bases of the junction left unmatched. Per germline, CDR1 LGHDT and CDR2 YNNKEL (reference sequence). The CDR3 runs to 13 residues. The CDR3 here is CASRVGQAAPAFF. The CDR3 DNA follows: TGTGCCAGCCGGGTCGGACAGGCAGCCCCGGCTTTCTTT.

The rearrangement joins TRBV29-1 to TRBJ1-2, with unresolved D. Per germline, CDR1 SQVTM and CDR2 ANQGSEA. Trimming cost V 8 bases and J 2 bases, with 9 bases left between them. The CDR3 consists of 11 residues. The CDR3 sequence: CSLQLNYGYTF. CDR3 nucleotide sequence: TGCAGCCTACAGTTAAACTATGGCTACACCTTC.

The rearrangement uses TRBV28 and TRBJ1-1; a weak D match, TRBD1 (6 bases). The CDR3 length is 15 residues. V dropped 4 bases and J dropped 0 bases, with 12 bases sitting between them. Germline V gene sequence: CDR1 MDHEN, CDR2 SYDVKM. The CDR3 bases are TGTGCCAGCAGTTCTGGGGGCCGTTTGAACACTGAAGCTTTCTTT. Encoded protein: CASSSGGRLNTEAFF.

CDR3 coding DNA: TGTGCCAGCTCACGCCGCCCGGAGACAGCTAGCACAGATACGCAGTATTTT. Its protein is CASSRRPETASTDTQYF. The chain couples TRBV18 to TRBJ2-3, with D tentatively TRBD1 (5 bases). The germline V and J ends were trimmed by 4 bases and 0 bases, with 17 bases remaining between them. This CDR3 contains 17 residues. Germline assignment: CDR1 KGHSH and CDR2 LQKENI.

J is TRBJ1-2 and V is TRBV29-1; weak D call: TRBD1 (6 bases). This CDR3 contains 12 residues. Germline V gives CDR1 SQVTM, CDR2 ANQGSEA. V lost 5 bases and J 7 bases, leaving 14 bases between the germline ends. CDR3 residues: CSVPPGEAGYTF. CDR3 sequence (DNA): TGCAGCGTTCCACCAGGGGAGGCTGGCTACACCTTC.

The chain employs TRBV30 and TRBJ2-6; a possible D gene is TRBD2 (5 bases). CDR3 length: 16 amino acids. V was pared by 0 bases and J by 3 bases, with 12 bases between. Germline CDR1 GTSNPN, CDR2 SVGIG (reference sequence). CDR3 sequence reads: CAWSVRGDLGANVLTF. In DNA form, the CDR3 reads TGTGCCTGGAGTGTACGGGGAGATCTTGGGGCCAACGTCCTGACTTTC. Together with reference TRBV30 and TRBJ2-6, the CDR3 gives the full variable domain: SQTIHQWPATLVQPVGSPLSLECTVEGTSNPNLYWYRQAAGRGLQLLFYSVGIGQISSEVPQNLSASRPQDRQFILSSKKLLLSDSGFYLCAWSVRGDLGANVLTFGAGSRLTVL.

This chain links TRBV5-1 with TRBJ1-2; 8 bases match TRBD1. CDR3 size: 14 residues. From germline, CDR1 is SGHRS and CDR2 YFSETQ. Losses at the gene ends were 4 bases for V and 4 bases for J; bases not matched to a gene: 6. CDR3 in amino acids: CASSAGQGPYGYTF. The CDR3 DNA is TGCGCCAGCAGCGCTGGACAGGGACCCTATGGCTACACCTTC. The complete variable domain, with remaining parts taken from reference TRBV5-1 and TRBJ1-2, reads KAGVTQTPRYLIKTRGQQVTLSCSPISGHRSVSWYQQTPGQGLQFLFEYFSETQRNKGNFPGRFSGRQFSNSRSEMNVSTLELGDSALYLCASSAGQGPYGYTFGSGTRLTVV.

This chain uses TRBV6-6 with TRBJ1-1; 10 nucleotides line up with TRBD1. Germline CDR1 is MNHNY and CDR2 is SVGAGI (reference sequence). There are 15 residues in the CDR3. The junction had 10 bases not matched to a gene; V was cut back by 5 bases and J by 7 bases. The CDR3 DNA follows: TGTGCCAGCAGTCCCCTTTTCGGGACAGGGGTTGAAGCTTTCTTT. It translates to CASSPLFGTGVEAFF.

V and J are TRBV4-1 and TRBJ1-2, with TRBD1 as a possible D gene (5 bases). The CDR3 contains 17 residues. Trimming left V 0 bases short and J 4 bases short, with 18 bases between. Germline assignment: CDR1 MGHRA and CDR2 YSYEKL. The chain's CDR3 is CASSQDRASGDIYGYTF. In nucleotides, the CDR3 is TGCGCCAGCAGCCAAGATCGGGCATCGGGGGATATCTATGGCTACACCTTC.

The rearrangement joins TRBV2 to TRBJ2-7; possible D gene TRBD1, 6 bases. Trimming removed 0 bases at V and 1 base at J, with 16 bases between. From germline, CDR1 is SNHLY and CDR2 FYNNEI. The CDR3 spans 17 residues. CDR3 nucleotides: TGTGCCAGCAGTGAAGCGGTGTACAGGGTGGTATCCTACGAGCAGTACTTC. The encoded protein is CASSEAVYRVVSYEQYF.

The chain uses TRBV5-1 and TRBJ2-1; D remains ambiguous. V lost 7 bases, J lost 8 bases, and 16 bases lay in between. CDR1 SGHRS and CDR2 YFSETQ come from the germline V gene. The CDR3 has 13 residues. As DNA, the CDR3 is TGCGCCAGCCGTAACTCTCCGGGCGATGAGCAGTTCTTC. It specifies CASRNSPGDEQFF.

This chain links TRBV5-6 with TRBJ1-5; D gene unclear. V lost 3 bases to trimming and J lost 5 bases, with 9 bases between them. The CDR3 contains 13 residues. Germline V CDR1 and CDR2: SGHDT, YYEEEE. The CDR3 loop is CASSSTGYQPQHF. CDR3 DNA: TGTGCCAGCAGCTCGACGGGGTATCAGCCCCAGCATTTT. Full variable domain (rest looked up from reference TRBV5-6 and TRBJ1-5): DAGVTQSPTHLIKTRGQQVTLRCSPKSGHDTVSWYQQALGQGPQFIFQYYEEEERQRGNFPDRFSGHQFPNYSSELNVNALLLGDSALYLCASSSTGYQPQHFGDGTRLSIL.

The rearrangement joins TRBV30 to TRBJ1-1; no clear D gene. CDR1 and CDR2 from the germline V gene are GTSNPN and SVGIG (reference sequence). The length of the CDR3 is 13 residues. V was trimmed by 2 bases and J by 11 bases, leaving 18 bases between them. This CDR3 reads CAWSLGSGMGAFF. In DNA, the CDR3 is TGTGCCTGGAGTCTCGGATCGGGGATGGGGGCTTTCTTT.